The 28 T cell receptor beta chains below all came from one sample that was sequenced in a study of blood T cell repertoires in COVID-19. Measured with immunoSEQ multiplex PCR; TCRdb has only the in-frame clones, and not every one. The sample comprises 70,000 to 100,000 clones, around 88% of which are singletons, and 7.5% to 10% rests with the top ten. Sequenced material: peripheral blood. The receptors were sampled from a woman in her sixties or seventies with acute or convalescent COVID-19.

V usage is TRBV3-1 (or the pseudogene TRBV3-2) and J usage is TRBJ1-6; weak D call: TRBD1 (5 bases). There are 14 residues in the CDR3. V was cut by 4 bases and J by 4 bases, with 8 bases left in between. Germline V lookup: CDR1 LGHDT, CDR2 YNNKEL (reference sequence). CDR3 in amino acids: CASSLRQYNSPLHF. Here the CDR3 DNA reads TGTGCCAGCAGCCTTCGACAGTATAATTCACCCCTCCACTTT.

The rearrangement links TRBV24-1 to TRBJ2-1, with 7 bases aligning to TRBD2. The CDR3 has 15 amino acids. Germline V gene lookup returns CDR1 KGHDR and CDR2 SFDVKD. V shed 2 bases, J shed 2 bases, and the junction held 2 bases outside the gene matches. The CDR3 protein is CATSDWEGTYNEQFF. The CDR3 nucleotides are TGTGCCACCAGTGATTGGGAGGGGACCTACAATGAGCAGTTCTTC.

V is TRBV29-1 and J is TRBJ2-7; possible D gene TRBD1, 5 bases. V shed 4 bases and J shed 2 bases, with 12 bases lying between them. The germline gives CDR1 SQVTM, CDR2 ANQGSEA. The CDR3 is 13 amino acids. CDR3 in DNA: TGCAGCGTTGGCAGGGCTTTAACCTACGAGCAGTACTTC. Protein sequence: CSVGRALTYEQYF.

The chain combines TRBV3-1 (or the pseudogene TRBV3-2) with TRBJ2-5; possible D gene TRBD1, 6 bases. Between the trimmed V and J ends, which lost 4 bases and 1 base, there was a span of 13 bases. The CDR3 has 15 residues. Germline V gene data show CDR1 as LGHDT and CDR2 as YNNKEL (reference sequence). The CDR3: CASSPLNRVQETQYF. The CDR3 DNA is TGTGCCAGCAGCCCCCTCAACAGGGTCCAAGAGACCCAGTACTTC.

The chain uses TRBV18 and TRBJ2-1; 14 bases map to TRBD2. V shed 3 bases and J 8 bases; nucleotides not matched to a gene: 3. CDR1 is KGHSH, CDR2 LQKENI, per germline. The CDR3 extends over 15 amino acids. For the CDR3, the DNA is TGTGCCAGCTCACCGGGACTAGCGGGAGTCCATGAGCAGTTCTTC. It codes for CASSPGLAGVHEQFF.

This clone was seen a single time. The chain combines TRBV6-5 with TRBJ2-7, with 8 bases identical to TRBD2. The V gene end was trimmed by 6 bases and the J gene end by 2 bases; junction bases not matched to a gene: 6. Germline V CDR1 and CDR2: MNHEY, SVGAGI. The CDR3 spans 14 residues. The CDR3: CASRKVAGPYEQYF. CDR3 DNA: TGTGCCAGCAGAAAGGTAGCGGGGCCCTACGAGCAGTACTTC.

CDR3 in amino acids: CASSPPSSDREDYEQYF. CDR3 nucleotides: TGCGCCAGCAGCCCGCCATCCTCTGACAGGGAAGACTACGAGCAGTACTTC. V usage is TRBV4-1 and J usage is TRBJ2-7; TRBD1 aligns across 7 bases. Trimming at V came to 4 bases and at J to 3 bases, leaving 15 bases not matched to a gene. Germline V gene lookup returns CDR1 MGHRA and CDR2 YSYEKL. The CDR3 is 17 amino acids.

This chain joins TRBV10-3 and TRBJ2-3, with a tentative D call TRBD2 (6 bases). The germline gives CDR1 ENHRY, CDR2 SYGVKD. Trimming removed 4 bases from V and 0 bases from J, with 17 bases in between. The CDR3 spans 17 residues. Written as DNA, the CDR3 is TGTGCCATCAGTGTGATGGGAAGACTAGGAAGCACAGATACGCAGTATTTT. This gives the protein CAISVMGRLGSTDTQYF.

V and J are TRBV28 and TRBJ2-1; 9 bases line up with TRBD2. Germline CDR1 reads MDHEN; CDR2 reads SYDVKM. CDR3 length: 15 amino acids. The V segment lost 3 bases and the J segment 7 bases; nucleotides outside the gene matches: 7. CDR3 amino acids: CASSFASGGPNEQFF. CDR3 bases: TGTGCCAGCAGTTTCGCCAGCGGGGGGCCAAATGAGCAGTTCTTC. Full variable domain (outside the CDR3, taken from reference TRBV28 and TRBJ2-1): DVKVTQSSRYLVKRTGEKVFLECVQDMDHENMFWYRQDPGLGLRLIYFSYDVKMKEKGDIPEGYSVSREKKERFSLILESASTNQTSMYLCASSFASGGPNEQFFGPGTRLTVL.

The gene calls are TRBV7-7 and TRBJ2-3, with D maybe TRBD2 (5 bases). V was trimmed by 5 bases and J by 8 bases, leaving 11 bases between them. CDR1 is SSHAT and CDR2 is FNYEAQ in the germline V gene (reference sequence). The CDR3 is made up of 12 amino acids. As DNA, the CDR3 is TGTGCCAGCAGCCCCCTAGGAGGTACGCAGTATTTT. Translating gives CASSPLGGTQYF.

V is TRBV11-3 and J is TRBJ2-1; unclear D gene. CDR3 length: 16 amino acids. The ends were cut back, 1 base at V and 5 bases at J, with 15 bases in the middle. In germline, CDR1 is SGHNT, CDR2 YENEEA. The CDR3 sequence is CASSLGHRGTDNEQFF. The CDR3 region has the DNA TGTGCCAGCAGCTTAGGCCATAGAGGAACGGACAATGAGCAGTTCTTC.

The CDR3 loop reads CASSQPGQGKNIQYF. In DNA, the CDR3 is TGTGCCAGCAGCCAACCCGGACAGGGCAAAAACATTCAGTACTTC. This rearrangement joins TRBV16 to TRBJ2-4; 8 bases are shared with TRBD1. CDR3 length equals 15 residues. The junction had 3 bases not matched to a gene; V was cut back by 2 bases and J by 3 bases. Germline lookup yields CDR1 KGHSY and CDR2 FQNENV.

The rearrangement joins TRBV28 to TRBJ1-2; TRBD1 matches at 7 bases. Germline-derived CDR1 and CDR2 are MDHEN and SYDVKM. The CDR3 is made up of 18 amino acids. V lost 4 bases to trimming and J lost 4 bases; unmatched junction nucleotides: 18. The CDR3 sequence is CASSSKTPPKGTAYGYTF. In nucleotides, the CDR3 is TGTGCCAGCAGTTCCAAAACCCCGCCGAAAGGGACAGCCTATGGCTACACCTTC.

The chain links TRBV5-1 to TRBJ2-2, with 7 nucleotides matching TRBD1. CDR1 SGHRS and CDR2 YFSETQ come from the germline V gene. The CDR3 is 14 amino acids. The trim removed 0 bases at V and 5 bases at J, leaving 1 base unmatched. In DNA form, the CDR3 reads TGCGCCAGCAGCTTGGGGACAGGAACCGGGGAGCTGTTTTTT. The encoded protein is CASSLGTGTGELFF.

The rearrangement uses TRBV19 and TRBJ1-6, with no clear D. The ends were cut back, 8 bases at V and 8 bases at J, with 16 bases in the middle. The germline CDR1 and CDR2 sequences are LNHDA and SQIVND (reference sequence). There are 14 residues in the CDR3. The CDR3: CASSKAGNYSPLHF. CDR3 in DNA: TGTGCCAGTTCCAAGGCGGGGAATTATTCACCCCTCCACTTT.

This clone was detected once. The CDR3 DNA sequence: TGCAGCGTCGGAGACAGGTACGAGCAGTACTTC. Protein product: CSVGDRYEQYF. The chain joins TRBV29-1 to TRBJ2-7; tentatively, D is TRBD1 (6 bases). Trimming removed 6 bases from V and 4 bases from J, with 10 bases in between. The CDR3 length is 11 residues. Germline V gene sequence: CDR1 SQVTM, CDR2 ANQGSEA.

The CDR3 protein is CASKSQGELSTEAFF. As DNA, the CDR3 is TGTGCCAGCAAGTCACAGGGGGAACTAAGCACTGAAGCTTTCTTT. V gene TRBV9 combines with J gene TRBJ1-1; the match to TRBD1 covers 8 bases. The CDR3 totals 15 residues. CDR1 SGDLS and CDR2 YYNGEE come from the germline V gene. Trimming at V came to 6 bases and at J to 4 bases, leaving 11 bases not matched to a gene.

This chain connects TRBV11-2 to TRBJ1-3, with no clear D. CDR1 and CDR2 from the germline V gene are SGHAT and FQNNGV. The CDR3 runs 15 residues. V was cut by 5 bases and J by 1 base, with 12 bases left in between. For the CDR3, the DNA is TGTGCCAGCAGCCAGAGTGGAGTATCTGGAAACACCATATATTTT. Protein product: CASSQSGVSGNTIYF. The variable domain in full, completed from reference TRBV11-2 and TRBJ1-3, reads EAGVAQSPRYKIIEKRQSVAFWCNPISGHATLYWYQQILGQGPKLLIQFQNNGVVDDSQLPKDRFSAERLKGVDSTLKIQPAKLEDSAVYLCASSQSGVSGNTIYFGEGSWLTVV.

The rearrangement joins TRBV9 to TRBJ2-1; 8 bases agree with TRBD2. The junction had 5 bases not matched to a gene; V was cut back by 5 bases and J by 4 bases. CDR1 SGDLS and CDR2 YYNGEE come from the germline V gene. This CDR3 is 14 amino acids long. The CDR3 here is CASSKRELYNEQFF. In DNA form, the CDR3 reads TGTGCCAGCAGTAAGCGGGAGCTTTACAATGAGCAGTTCTTC.

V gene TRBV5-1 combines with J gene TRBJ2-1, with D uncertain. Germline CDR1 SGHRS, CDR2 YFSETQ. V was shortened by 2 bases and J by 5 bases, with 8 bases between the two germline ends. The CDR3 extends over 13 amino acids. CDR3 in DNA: TGCGCCAGCAGCTTCGCCAGGAACAATGAGCAGTTCTTC. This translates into CASSFARNNEQFF.

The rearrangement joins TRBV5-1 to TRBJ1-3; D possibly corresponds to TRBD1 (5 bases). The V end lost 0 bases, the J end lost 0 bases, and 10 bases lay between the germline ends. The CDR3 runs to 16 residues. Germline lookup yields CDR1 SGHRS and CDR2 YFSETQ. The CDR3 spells CASSLGQGISGNTIYF. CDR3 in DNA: TGCGCCAGCAGCTTGGGCCAGGGCATCTCTGGAAACACCATATATTTT.

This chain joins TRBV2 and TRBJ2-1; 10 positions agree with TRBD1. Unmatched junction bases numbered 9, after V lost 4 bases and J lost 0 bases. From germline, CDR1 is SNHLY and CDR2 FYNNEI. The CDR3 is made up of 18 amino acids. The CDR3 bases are TGTGCCAGCAGTGTCCCGGGACAGGGGACAGGCTCCTACAATGAGCAGTTCTTC. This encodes CASSVPGQGTGSYNEQFF.

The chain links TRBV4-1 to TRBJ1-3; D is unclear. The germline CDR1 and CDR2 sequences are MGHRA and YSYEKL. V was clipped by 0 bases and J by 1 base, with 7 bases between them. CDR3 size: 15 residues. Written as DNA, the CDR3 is TGCGCCAGCAGCCAAGATCCCGGGTCTGGAAACACCATATATTTT. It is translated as CASSQDPGSGNTIYF.

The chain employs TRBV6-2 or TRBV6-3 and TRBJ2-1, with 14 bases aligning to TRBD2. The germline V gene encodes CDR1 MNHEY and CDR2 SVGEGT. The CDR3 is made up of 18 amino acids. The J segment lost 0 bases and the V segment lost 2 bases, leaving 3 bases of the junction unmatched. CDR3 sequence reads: CASSYGTSGRSSYNEQFF. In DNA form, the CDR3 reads TGTGCCAGCAGTTACGGGACTAGCGGGAGAAGCTCCTACAATGAGCAGTTCTTC.

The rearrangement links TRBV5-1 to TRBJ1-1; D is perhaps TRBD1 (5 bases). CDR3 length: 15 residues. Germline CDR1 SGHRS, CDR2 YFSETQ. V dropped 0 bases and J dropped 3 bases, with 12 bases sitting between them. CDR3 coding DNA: TGCGCCAGCAGCTTGGGGGGCCTGGGATACACTGAAGCTTTCTTT. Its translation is CASSLGGLGYTEAFF.

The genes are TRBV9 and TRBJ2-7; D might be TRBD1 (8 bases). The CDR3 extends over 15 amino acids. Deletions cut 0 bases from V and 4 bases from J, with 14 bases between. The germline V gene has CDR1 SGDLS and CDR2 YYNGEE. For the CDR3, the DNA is TGTGCCAGCAGCGTAGCTACAGGGGGGGGATACGAGCAGTACTTC. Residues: CASSVATGGGYEQYF.

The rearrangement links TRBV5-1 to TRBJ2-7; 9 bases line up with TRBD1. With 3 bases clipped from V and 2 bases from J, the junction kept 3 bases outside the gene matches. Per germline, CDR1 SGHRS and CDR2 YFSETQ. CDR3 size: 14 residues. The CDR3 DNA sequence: TGCGCCAGCAGCTCAGGACAGGGGACCTACGAGCAGTACTTC. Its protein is CASSSGQGTYEQYF.

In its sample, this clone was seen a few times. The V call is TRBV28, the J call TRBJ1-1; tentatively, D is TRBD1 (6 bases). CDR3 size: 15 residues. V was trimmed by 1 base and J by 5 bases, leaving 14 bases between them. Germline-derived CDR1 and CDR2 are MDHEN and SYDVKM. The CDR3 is CASSLSTGLGTEAFF. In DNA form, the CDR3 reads TGTGCCAGCAGTTTATCTACAGGGTTGGGGACTGAAGCTTTCTTT.